Shown below are 13 T cell receptor beta chains from a single sample sequenced in a study of CD4+ T cells in melanoma. TCRdb's table, derived via immunoSEQ multiplex PCR, lists solely in-frame clones and lacks some. The sample yields some 13,000 clones, over 65% seen once. Sequenced material: cells from a culture (not recorded whether cultured in vitro). The receptors originated from a human donor with melanoma.

The chain couples TRBV15 to TRBJ2-1; 9 nucleotides line up with TRBD2. The V gene end was trimmed by 1 base and the J gene end by 4 bases; junction bases not matched to a gene: 11. CDR3 length equals 18 residues. CDR1 and CDR2 (germline): LNHNV, YYDKDF (reference sequence). The CDR3 region is CATSRGPRSGGRYNEQFF. The CDR3 DNA reads TGTGCCACCAGCAGAGGCCCGAGAAGCGGGGGGAGATACAATGAGCAGTTCTTC. The full variable domain, its missing parts supplied by reference TRBV15 and TRBJ2-1, is DAMVIQNPRYQVTQFGKPVTLSCSQTLNHNVMYWYQQKSSQAPKLLFHYYDKDFNNEADTPDNFQSRRPNTSFCFLDIRSPGLGDTAMYLCATSRGPRSGGRYNEQFFGPGTRLTVL.

The V and J genes are TRBV30 and TRBJ1-6; D remains ambiguous. The CDR3 contains 15 residues. CDR1 is GTSNPN, CDR2 SVGIG, per germline (reference sequence). V lost 0 bases to trimming and J lost 4 bases, with 10 bases between them. The CDR3 is CAWSVRSWYNSPLHF. Here the CDR3 DNA reads TGTGCCTGGAGTGTACGCAGCTGGTATAATTCACCCCTCCACTTT. Looking up the rest from reference TRBV30 and TRBJ1-6 gives the full variable domain: SQTIHQWPATLVQPVGSPLSLECTVEGTSNPNLYWYRQAAGRGLQLLFYSVGIGQISSEVPQNLSASRPQDRQFILSSKKLLLSDSGFYLCAWSVRSWYNSPLHFGNGTRLTVT.

The rearrangement links TRBV7-2 to TRBJ2-2, with a tentative D call TRBD2 (6 bases). V was shortened by 6 bases and J by 7 bases, with 15 bases between the two germline ends. CDR1 is SGHTA, CDR2 FQGNSA, per germline. CDR3 size: 14 residues. CDR3 nucleotides: TGTGCCAGCAGGCAGGGCGGGGCGGACGGGGAGCTGTTTTTT. Its translation is CASRQGGADGELFF.

The rearrangement links TRBV6-6 to TRBJ2-1, with 9 bases identical to TRBD1. This CDR3 has 15 residues. Per the germline V gene, CDR1 is MNHNY and CDR2 is SVGAGI (reference sequence). V was pared by 2 bases and J by 5 bases, with 4 bases of the junction left unmatched. The CDR3 loop reads CASSYEGQGDNEQFF. The CDR3 bases are TGTGCCAGCAGTTACGAGGGACAGGGCGACAATGAGCAGTTCTTC.

This rearrangement joins TRBV11-1 to TRBJ2-3; no firm D call. The V end lost 0 bases, the J end lost 2 bases, and 9 bases lay between the germline ends. Germline values: CDR1 SGHAT, CDR2 FQDESV (reference sequence). This CDR3 contains 15 residues. The CDR3 is CASSLAHGDTDTQYF. The CDR3 region has the DNA TGTGCCAGCAGCTTAGCCCATGGAGACACAGATACGCAGTATTTT.

This chain links TRBV19 with TRBJ2-7; possible D gene TRBD2, 5 bases. Trimming left V 6 bases short and J 2 bases short, with 11 bases between. Germline V gives CDR1 LNHDA, CDR2 SQIVND (reference sequence). This CDR3 comprises 13 residues. CDR3 nucleotide sequence: TGTGCCAGTAGCCCGGCGGGCCCCTACGAGCAGTACTTC. It translates to CASSPAGPYEQYF.

The sample holds a few counts of this clone. Here the CDR3 reads CSVRTGGTGELFF. The CDR3 DNA reads TGCAGCGTTCGGACAGGGGGCACCGGGGAGCTGTTTTTT. This chain uses TRBV29-1 with TRBJ2-2; TRBD1 agrees at 10 bases. Germline V gene data show CDR1 as SQVTM and CDR2 as ANQGSEA. The CDR3 extends over 13 amino acids. Trimming cost V 5 bases and J 4 bases; bases outside gene matches: 1.

This chain uses TRBV5-4 with TRBJ1-2; D remains unclear. Germline lookup yields CDR1 SGHNT and CDR2 YYREEE (reference sequence). V was shortened by 4 bases and J by 4 bases, with 14 bases between the two germline ends. CDR3 length: 14 amino acids. The CDR3 DNA sequence: TGTGCCAGCAGCCCTGAGCCCTCCGGCTATGGCTACACCTTC. Translation: CASSPEPSGYGYTF.

V usage is TRBV7-2 and J usage is TRBJ1-1; unclear D gene. V lost 4 bases, J lost 5 bases, and 11 bases lay in between. This CDR3 spans 13 amino acids. Germline values: CDR1 SGHTA, CDR2 FQGNSA. The CDR3 here is CASSSRQRTEAFF. The CDR3 bases are TGTGCCAGCAGCTCCCGACAAAGGACTGAAGCTTTCTTT.

The V gene is TRBV7-3, the J gene TRBJ2-7; the match to TRBD2 covers 7 bases. CDR3 length: 15 amino acids. Germline V gene sequence: CDR1 SGHTA, CDR2 FQGTGA. Trimming cost V 5 bases and J 7 bases; bases outside gene matches: 14. CDR3 region: CASSPNRAGESEQYF. For the CDR3, the DNA is TGTGCCAGCAGCCCAAATCGGGCGGGGGAGAGTGAGCAGTACTTC.

This clone was counted only a few times. The chain carries TRBV11-2 and TRBJ1-6, with TRBD1 matching 7 bases. The V gene end was trimmed by 3 bases and the J gene end by 7 bases; junction bases not matched to a gene: 9. The CDR3 extends over 16 amino acids. Germline V gene sequence: CDR1 SGHAT, CDR2 FQNNGV. This CDR3 is CASSLVYRGLNSPLHF. The CDR3 DNA follows: TGTGCCAGCAGCTTGGTCTACAGGGGACTCAATTCACCCCTCCACTTT.

This clone was seen a handful of times. This chain uses TRBV6-6 with TRBJ1-2; D may be TRBD1 (5 bases). The CDR3 consists of 13 residues. Germline V gene sequence: CDR1 MNHNY, CDR2 SVGAGI (reference sequence). V was clipped by 2 bases and J by 4 bases, with 8 bases between them. DNA of the CDR3: TGTGCCAGCAGTTACGTCCAGGGCTATGGCTACACCTTC. Amino acid sequence: CASSYVQGYGYTF.

This clone has just one count. This chain joins TRBV12-5 and TRBJ2-2; D not certain. The germline V gene has CDR1 LGHNT and CDR2 FRNRAP. The CDR3 extends over 15 amino acids. The V end was cut by 6 bases, the J end by 4 bases, with 15 bases between. The CDR3 DNA follows: TGTGCTAGTGGCTCTGGCAGGCACTTCACCGGGGAGCTGTTTTTT. Translated: CASGSGRHFTGELFF. The complete variable domain, with remaining parts taken from reference TRBV12-5 and TRBJ2-2, reads DARVTQTPRHKVTEMGQEVTMRCQPILGHNTVFWYRQTMMQGLELLAYFRNRAPLDDSGMPKDRFSAEMPDATLATLKIQPSEPRDSAVYFCASGSGRHFTGELFFGEGSRLTVL.